The rows below give T cell receptor beta chains drawn from one sample of a study of PD-L1 blockade in urothelial cancer. The assay was immunoSEQ multiplex PCR, and TCRdb's table has in-frame clones only and misses some. The data contain some 31,000 clones, around four fifths of them singletons. The sample was PBMCs, taken around atezolizumab (anti-PD-L1) treatment. These receptors originate from a man between 65 and 79 years old with urothelial cancer. The CDR3 runs from the conserved cysteine through the conserved F or W. Each record gives: CDR3 length, J gene, V gene, clone size, D gene, CDR3 protein, CDR3 DNA. A D gene is named only where the DNA matches it firmly. Size values are once, few and many counts, or a class for expanded clones, and some rows have none.

length: 12
J: TRBJ2-1
V: TRBV6-6
size: NA
D: TRBD1
CDR3: CASRQGSNEQFF
DNA: TGTGCCAGCAGACAGGGGTCCAATGAGCAGTTCTTC

length: 14
J: TRBJ2-1
V: TRBV7-9
size: NA
D: NA
CDR3: CASSLAGGFDEQFF
DNA: TGTGCCAGCAGCTTAGCCGGAGGTTTCGATGAGCAGTTCTTC

length: 16
J: TRBJ2-3
V: TRBV25-1
size: NA
D: TRBD1
CDR3: CASSDRRTGATDTQYF
DNA: TGTGCCAGCAGTGATCGTCGGACAGGGGCTACAGATACGCAGTATTTT

length: 16
J: TRBJ2-7
V: TRBV7-2
size: NA
D: TRBD2
CDR3: CASSPSGLAGVDEQYF
DNA: TGTGCCAGCAGCCCGTCAGGACTAGCGGGAGTCGACGAGCAGTACTTC

length: 15
J: TRBJ2-7
V: TRBV4-1
size: NA
D: TRBD1
CDR3: CASSQTDRAAYEQYF
DNA: TGCGCCAGCAGCCAGACTGACAGGGCTGCCTACGAGCAGTACTTC

length: 17
J: TRBJ2-1
V: TRBV18
size: few
D: NA
CDR3: CASSPQLDGGFSDEQFF
DNA: TGTGCCAGCTCACCCCAATTGGACGGGGGATTTAGCGATGAGCAGTTCTTC

length: 18
J: TRBJ1-6
V: TRBV6-1
size: NA
D: NA
CDR3: CASSEFIGREGVRSPLHF
DNA: TGTGCCAGCAGTGAATTTATCGGCAGGGAAGGAGTAAGATCACCCCTCCACTTT

length: 15
J: TRBJ2-7
V: TRBV27
size: NA
D: TRBD1
CDR3: CASSPHRTGAHEQYF
DNA: TGTGCCAGCAGTCCCCACCGGACAGGAGCCCACGAGCAGTACTTC

length: 15
J: TRBJ1-2
V: TRBV6-8
size: NA
D: NA
CDR3: CASSYSRLDSYGYTF
DNA: TGTGCCAGCAGTTACTCGAGACTGGATAGCTATGGCTACACCTTC

length: 13
J: TRBJ1-2
V: TRBV2
size: NA
D: TRBD1
CDR3: CASSPDRVDGYTF
DNA: TGTGCCAGCAGTCCCGACAGGGTCGATGGCTACACCTTC

length: 18
J: TRBJ1-4
V: TRBV5-3
size: NA
D: TRBD1
CDR3: CARSLCVGAGTGNEKLFF
DNA: TGTGCCAGAAGCTTGTGTGTGGGGGCCGGGACAGGGAATGAAAAACTGTTTTTT

length: 16
J: TRBJ1-1
V: TRBV19
size: NA
D: TRBD1
CDR3: CASSDLPGQGTVAAFF
DNA: TGTGCCAGTAGTGATCTTCCGGGACAGGGAACAGTAGCAGCTTTCTTT

length: 17
J: TRBJ2-7
V: TRBV19
size: NA
D: TRBD1
CDR3: CASSPHTGTAGGYEQYF
DNA: TGTGCCAGTAGTCCCCATACCGGGACAGCTGGAGGCTACGAGCAGTACTTC

length: 21
J: TRBJ2-2
V: TRBV7-3
size: NA
D: TRBD2
CDR3: CASSTLPGTSGGLRNTGELFF
DNA: TGTGCCAGCAGCACCCTACCCGGGACTAGCGGGGGCCTAAGGAACACCGGGGAGCTGTTTTTT

length: 15
J: TRBJ2-1
V: TRBV5-1
size: NA
D: TRBD1
CDR3: CASSLTGTAYNEQFF
DNA: TGCGCCAGCAGCTTGACTGGGACAGCTTACAATGAGCAGTTCTTC

length: 11
J: TRBJ2-3
V: TRBV29-1
size: NA
D: TRBD2
CDR3: CSGGGTDTQYF
DNA: TGCAGCGGGGGGGGGACAGATACGCAGTATTTT

length: 14
J: TRBJ1-1
V: TRBV27
size: NA
D: TRBD1
CDR3: CASRPGGKDTEAFF
DNA: TGTGCCAGCCGACCAGGGGGGAAGGACACTGAAGCTTTCTTT

length: 15
J: TRBJ2-1
V: TRBV7-2
size: NA
D: TRBD2
CDR3: CASSSSSGSYNEQFF
DNA: TGTGCCAGCAGCTCGTCTAGCGGGAGTTACAATGAGCAGTTCTTC

length: 17
J: TRBJ1-3
V: TRBV6-1
size: NA
D: NA
CDR3: CASSGQPRASSGNTIYF
DNA: TGTGCCAGCAGTGGACAACCCAGAGCCTCCTCTGGAAACACCATATATTTT

length: 15
J: TRBJ2-5
V: TRBV7-8
size: NA
D: TRBD2
CDR3: CASSLLAGVGETQYF
DNA: TGTGCCAGCAGCTTACTAGCGGGAGTGGGGGAGACCCAGTACTTC

length: 14
J: TRBJ2-7
V: TRBV7-3
size: NA
D: TRBD2
CDR3: CASSWRGATYEQYF
DNA: TGTGCCAGCAGCTGGCGGGGGGCCACCTACGAGCAGTACTTC

length: 16
J: TRBJ2-5
V: TRBV5-6
size: NA
D: TRBD2
CDR3: CASSWSGGGVQETQYF
DNA: TGTGCCAGCAGCTGGTCGGGAGGCGGGGTACAAGAGACCCAGTACTTC

length: 14
J: TRBJ1-1
V: TRBV15
size: NA
D: TRBD1
CDR3: CATSRQGENTEAFF
DNA: TGTGCCACCAGCAGGCAGGGGGAGAACACTGAAGCTTTCTTT

length: 14
J: TRBJ1-2
V: TRBV28
size: NA
D: TRBD1
CDR3: CASSGGQGTYGYTF
DNA: TGTGCCAGCAGTGGGGGACAGGGTACATATGGCTACACCTTC

length: 16
J: TRBJ2-3
V: TRBV14
size: NA
D: NA
CDR3: CASSPGRSVKLDTQYF
DNA: TGTGCCAGCAGCCCAGGGCGGAGTGTAAAGTTGGATACGCAGTATTTT

length: 16
J: TRBJ2-3
V: TRBV6-6
size: NA
D: TRBD1
CDR3: CASSRQTGQVVDTQYF
DNA: TGTGCCAGCAGCCGCCAGACGGGACAGGTAGTAGATACGCAGTATTTT

length: 11
J: TRBJ2-7
V: TRBV29-1
size: NA
D: NA
CDR3: CSVEITYEQYF
DNA: TGCAGCGTCGAGATAACCTACGAGCAGTACTTC

length: 14
J: TRBJ2-7
V: TRBV7-2
size: few
D: NA
CDR3: CASSFGTRTYEQYF
DNA: TGTGCCAGCAGCTTCGGGACAAGGACTTACGAGCAGTACTTC

length: 14
J: TRBJ2-3
V: TRBV9
size: NA
D: TRBD2
CDR3: CASSRRGDTDTQYF
DNA: TGTGCCAGCAGCCGACGGGGGGACACAGATACGCAGTATTTT

length: 14
J: TRBJ1-1
V: TRBV19
size: NA
D: NA
CDR3: CASSISAGETEAFF
DNA: TGTGCCAGTAGTATTAGTGCAGGGGAGACTGAAGCTTTCTTT

length: 12
J: TRBJ2-7
V: TRBV7-2
size: NA
D: NA
CDR3: CASSPASYEQYF
DNA: TGTGCCAGCAGCCCCGCTAGTTACGAGCAGTACTTC

length: 15
J: TRBJ2-1
V: TRBV7-9
size: NA
D: TRBD2
CDR3: CASSLAAGGWAEQFF
DNA: TGTGCCAGCAGCTTAGCAGCGGGAGGTTGGGCTGAGCAGTTCTTC